This T cell receptor (beta chain) is drawn from a study of blood T cell repertoires in COVID-19. Whole-study context: Acute and convalescent COVID-19 samples came from the United States, Italy and Spain.

There are 16 residues in the CDR3. The V end lost 0 bases, the J end lost 8 bases, and 20 bases lay between the germline ends. Per the germline V gene, CDR1 is SGHNT and CDR2 is YYREEE (reference sequence). Sequencing used immunoSEQ multiplex PCR; TCRdb keeps in-frame clones, though not all of them. The table records about 250,000 clones, around 83% of them present only once. The sequencing sample was made of peripheral blood. The receptor was isolated from a man older than 75 with acute or convalescent COVID-19. The V call is TRBV5-4, the J call TRBJ1-2; D gene unclear. The CDR3 bases are TGTGCCAGCAGCTTGGCCATGGAACAGCGGGCTAGGGGCTACACCTTC. It encodes CASSLAMEQRARGYTF.